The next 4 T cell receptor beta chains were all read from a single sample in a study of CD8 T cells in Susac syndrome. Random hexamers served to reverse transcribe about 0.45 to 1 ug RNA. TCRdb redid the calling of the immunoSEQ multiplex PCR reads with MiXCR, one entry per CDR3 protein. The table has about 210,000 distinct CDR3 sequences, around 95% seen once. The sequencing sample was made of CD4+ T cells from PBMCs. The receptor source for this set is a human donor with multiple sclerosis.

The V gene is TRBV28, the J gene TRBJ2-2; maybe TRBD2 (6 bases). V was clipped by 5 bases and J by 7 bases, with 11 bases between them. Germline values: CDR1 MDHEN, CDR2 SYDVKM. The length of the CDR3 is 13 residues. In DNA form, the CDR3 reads TGTGCCAGCAGTGCTCGGGGGATCGGGGAGCTGTTTTTT. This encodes CASSARGIGELFF. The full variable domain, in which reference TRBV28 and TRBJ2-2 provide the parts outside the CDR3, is DVKVTQSSRYLVKRTGEKVFLECVQDMDHENMFWYRQDPGLGLRLIYFSYDVKMKEKGDIPEGYSVSREKKERFSLILESASTNQTSMYLCASSARGIGELFFGEGSRLTVL.

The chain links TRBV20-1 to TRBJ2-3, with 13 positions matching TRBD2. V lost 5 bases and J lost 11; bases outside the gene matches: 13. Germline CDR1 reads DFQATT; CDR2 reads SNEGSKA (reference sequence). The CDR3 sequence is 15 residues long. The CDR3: CSASPRLAGGSGQYF. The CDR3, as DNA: TGCAGTGCTTCCCCCAGACTAGCGGGAGGCTCTGGGCAGTATTTT.

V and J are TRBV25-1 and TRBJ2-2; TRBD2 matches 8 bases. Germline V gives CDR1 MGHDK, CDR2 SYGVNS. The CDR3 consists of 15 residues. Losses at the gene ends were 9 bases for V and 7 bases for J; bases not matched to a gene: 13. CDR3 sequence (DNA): TGTGCCAGTTCACCGGGACTAGGGCCCTTCGGGGAGCTGTTTTTT. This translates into CASSPGLGPFGELFF.

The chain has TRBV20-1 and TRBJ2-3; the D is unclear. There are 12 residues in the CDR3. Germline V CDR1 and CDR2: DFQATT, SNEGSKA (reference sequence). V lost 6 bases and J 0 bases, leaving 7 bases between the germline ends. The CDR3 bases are TGCAGTGCCTTAGCTAGCACAGATACGCAGTATTTT. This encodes CSALASTDTQYF.